The source of this T cell receptor beta chain is a study of blood T cells in healthy people across ages. Study-wide points: A conclusive naive versus antigen-experienced comparison was prevented by the unsorted PBMCs. Across the age range, TCR beta diversity per million T cells fell in a roughly linear way.

In regard to this clonotype: Its antigen remains unknown.

Healthy Caucasians from Russia aged about 6 to 90 served as donors. Primed by a sample-barcoded 5' primer and a J-beta primer mix, a second PCR proceeded for about 6 to 12 cycles. TCRdb ran MiXCR on the 5' RACE reads and lists one entry per CDR3 protein. Seen here are about 970,000 distinct CDR3 sequences, roughly 51% observed once, and the top ten hold over 20%. The CDR3 sequence is 15 residues long. V was clipped by 0 bases and J by 4 bases; unmatched bases: 3. The germline gives CDR1 ENHRY, CDR2 SYGVKD. Material for sequencing was blood. V usage is TRBV10-3 and J usage is TRBJ2-5, with TRBD1 matching 9 bases. The receptor was isolated from a woman aged 55-69 years in good health. In nucleotides, the CDR3 is TGTGCCATCAGTGAGTCGTCGACAGGGGGAGAGACCCAGTACTTC. Protein sequence: CAISESSTGGETQYF.